This TCR beta chain was retrieved from a study of cytomegalovirus exposure and HLA in healthy donors. The study, taken as a whole, reports: Most TCR beta V segments were productive about 90% or about 30% of the time in an earlier analysis.

Primers included in the PCR were 60 Vbeta and 13 Jbeta primers. Measured with immunoSEQ multiplex PCR; TCRdb has only the in-frame clones, and not every one. The sample consists of over 100,000 clones, around 86% of them appearing once. This clone was seen a single time. Its antigen is undetermined. The CDR3 runs 14 residues. The V gene end was trimmed by 2 bases and the J gene end by 6 bases; junction bases not matched to a gene: 4. Germline CDR1 SGHTA, CDR2 FQGNSA. The sequence came from a woman in her twenties or thirties in good health and CMV-seronegative. The sample comprised PBMCs. This rearrangement joins TRBV7-2 to TRBJ2-7, with TRBD2 identical over 10 bases. The CDR3 sequence: CASSLPSGRLEQYF. The CDR3 bases are TGTGCCAGCAGCTTACCTAGCGGGAGACTCGAGCAGTACTTC. The variable domain in full, with the rest retrieved from reference TRBV7-2 and TRBJ2-7, is GAGVSQSPSNKVTEKGKDVELRCDPISGHTALYWYRQSLGQGLEFLIYFQGNSAPDKSGLPSDRFSAERTGGSVSTLTIQRTQQEDSAVYLCASSLPSGRLEQYFGPGTRLTVT.